This T cell receptor (beta chain) was recorded in a study of T cell changes during pregnancy in multiple sclerosis. The CDR3 covers 16 residues. Germline V gives CDR1 MDHEN, CDR2 SYDVKM. Trimming removed 5 bases at V and 3 bases at J, with 17 bases between. Sequencing was performed with immunoSEQ multiplex PCR; in TCRdb, only in-frame clones are kept and a portion is missing. The data show 65,000 to 95,000 clones, 85% to 95% seen once. This specimen was peripheral blood, taken in the second trimester of pregnancy. This chain connects TRBV28 to TRBJ1-5, with a weak D call TRBD1 (5 bases). This clonotype was sampled from a female donor in good health, enrolled as a control in a pregnancy study. CDR3 sequence: CASSELGGGINQPQHF. In DNA, the CDR3 is TGTGCCAGCAGTGAGTTGGGGGGTGGAATCAATCAGCCCCAGCATTTT.